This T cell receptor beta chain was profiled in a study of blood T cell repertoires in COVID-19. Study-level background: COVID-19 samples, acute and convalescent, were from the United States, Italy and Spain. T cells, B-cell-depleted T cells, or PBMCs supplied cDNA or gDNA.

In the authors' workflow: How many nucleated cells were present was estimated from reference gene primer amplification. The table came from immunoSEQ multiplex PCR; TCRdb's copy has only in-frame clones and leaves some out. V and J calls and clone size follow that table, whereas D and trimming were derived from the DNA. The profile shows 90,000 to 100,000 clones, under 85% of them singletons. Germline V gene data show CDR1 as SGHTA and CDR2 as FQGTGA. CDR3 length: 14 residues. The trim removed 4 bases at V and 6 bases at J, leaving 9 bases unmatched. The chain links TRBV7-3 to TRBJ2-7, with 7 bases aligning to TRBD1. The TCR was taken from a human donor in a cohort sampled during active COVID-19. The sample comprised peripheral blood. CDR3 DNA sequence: TGTGCCAGCAGCTCCCGGGACAGAAAGAGCGAGCAGTACTTC. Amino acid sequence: CASSSRDRKSEQYF.